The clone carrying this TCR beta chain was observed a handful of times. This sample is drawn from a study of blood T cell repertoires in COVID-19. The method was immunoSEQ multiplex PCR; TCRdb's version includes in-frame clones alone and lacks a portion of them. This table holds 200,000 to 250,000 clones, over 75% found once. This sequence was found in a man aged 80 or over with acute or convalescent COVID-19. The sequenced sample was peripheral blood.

CDR3 amino acids: CASSFGPGGTEAFF. DNA of the CDR3: TGTGCCAGCAGCTTCGGGCCCGGGGGCACTGAAGCTTTCTTT. This chain connects TRBV11-1 to TRBJ1-1; tentatively, D is TRBD1 (5 bases). The CDR3 runs to 14 residues. Deletions cut 3 bases from V and 4 bases from J, with 12 bases between. Per the germline V gene, CDR1 is SGHAT and CDR2 is FQDESV (reference sequence). Filled out from reference TRBV11-1 and TRBJ1-1, the complete variable domain reads EAEVAQSPRYKITEKSQAVAFWCDPISGHATLYWYRQILGQGPELLVQFQDESVVDDSQLPKDRFSAERLKGVDSTLKIQPAELGDSAMYLCASSFGPGGTEAFFGQGTRLTVV.